This T cell receptor beta chain is from a study of T cell responses to AZD1222 COVID-19 vaccine. On the study more broadly: The study pooled second doses at about 4 or about 12 weeks. Study results and caveats: Donors were largely white British and mainly female; clonal diversity was possibly underestimated. Sampled repertoires all dated from after the peak T cell response. Seropositive at baseline were only five or six AZD1222 recipients.

Profiled with immunoSEQ multiplex PCR; TCRdb holds only in-frame clones, not every one. The sample has approximately 150,000 clones; roughly 92% are singletons. Comment on this clone: Its antigen is as yet unknown.

This material consisted of peripheral blood, taken on day 0 of AZD1222 vaccination. This receptor was taken from an adult in good health.

The CDR3: CASSWGQGGHGSYEQYF. The CDR3 DNA follows: TGTGCCAGCAGTTGGGGACAGGGAGGTCACGGGTCCTACGAGCAGTACTTC. The V and J genes are TRBV27 and TRBJ2-7, with 9 bases matching TRBD1. V trimming: 4 bases; J trimming: 1 base; junction bases outside the gene matches: 11. The CDR3 loop spans 17 amino acids. The germline V gene encodes CDR1 MNHEY and CDR2 SMNVEV (reference sequence).